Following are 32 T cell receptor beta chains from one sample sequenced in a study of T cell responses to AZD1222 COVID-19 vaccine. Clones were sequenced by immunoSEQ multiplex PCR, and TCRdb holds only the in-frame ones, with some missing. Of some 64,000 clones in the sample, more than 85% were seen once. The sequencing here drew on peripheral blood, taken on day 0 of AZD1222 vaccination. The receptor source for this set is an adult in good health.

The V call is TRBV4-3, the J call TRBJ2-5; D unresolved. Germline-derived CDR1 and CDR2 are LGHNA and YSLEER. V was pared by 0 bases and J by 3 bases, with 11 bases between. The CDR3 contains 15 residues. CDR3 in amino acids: CASSQDTGFKETQYF. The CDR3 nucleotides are TGCGCCAGCAGCCAAGATACCGGGTTTAAAGAGACCCAGTACTTC.

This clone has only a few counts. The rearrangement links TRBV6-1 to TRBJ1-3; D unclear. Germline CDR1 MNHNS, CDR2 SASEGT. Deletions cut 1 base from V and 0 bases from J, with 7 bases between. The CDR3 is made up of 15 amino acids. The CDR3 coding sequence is TGTGCCAGCAGTGAAGAGAGGACCTCTGGAAACACCATATATTTT. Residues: CASSEERTSGNTIYF.

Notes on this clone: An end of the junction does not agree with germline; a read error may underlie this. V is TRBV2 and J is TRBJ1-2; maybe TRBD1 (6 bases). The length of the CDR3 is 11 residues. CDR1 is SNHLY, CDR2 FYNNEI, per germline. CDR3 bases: TGCGGGGGGCGTCTCGGATATGGCTACACCTTC. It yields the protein CGGRLGYGYTF.

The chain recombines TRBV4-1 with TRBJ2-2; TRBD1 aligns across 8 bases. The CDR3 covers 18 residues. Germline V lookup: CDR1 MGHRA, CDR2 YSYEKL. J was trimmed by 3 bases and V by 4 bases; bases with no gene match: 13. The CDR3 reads CASSRGQASQEDTGELFF. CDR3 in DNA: TGCGCCAGCAGCCGGGGACAGGCCTCCCAGGAGGACACCGGGGAGCTGTTTTTT.

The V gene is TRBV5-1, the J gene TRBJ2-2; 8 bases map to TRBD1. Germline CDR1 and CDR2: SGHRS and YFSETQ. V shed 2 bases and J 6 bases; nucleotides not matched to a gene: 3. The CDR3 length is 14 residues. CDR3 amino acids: CASSFEQGAGELFF. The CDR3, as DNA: TGCGCCAGCAGCTTCGAACAGGGGGCCGGGGAGCTGTTTTTT.

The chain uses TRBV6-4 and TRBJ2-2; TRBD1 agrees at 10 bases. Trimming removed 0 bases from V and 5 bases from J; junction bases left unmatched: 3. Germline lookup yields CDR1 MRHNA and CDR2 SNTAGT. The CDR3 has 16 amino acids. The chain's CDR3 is CASSDSGTGETGELFF. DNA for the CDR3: TGTGCCAGCAGTGACTCGGGGACAGGGGAGACCGGGGAGCTGTTTTTT.

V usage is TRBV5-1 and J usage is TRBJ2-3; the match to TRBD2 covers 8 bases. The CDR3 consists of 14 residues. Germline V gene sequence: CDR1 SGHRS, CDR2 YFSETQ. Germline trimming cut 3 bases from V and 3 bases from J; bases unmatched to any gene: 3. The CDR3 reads CASSSGLETDTQYF. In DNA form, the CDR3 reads TGCGCCAGCAGCTCGGGACTAGAAACAGATACGCAGTATTTT.

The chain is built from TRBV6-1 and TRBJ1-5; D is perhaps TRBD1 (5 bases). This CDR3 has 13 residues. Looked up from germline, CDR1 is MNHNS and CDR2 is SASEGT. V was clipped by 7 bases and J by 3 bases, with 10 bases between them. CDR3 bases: TGTGCCAGCATGGGGCGGATCAATCAGCCCCAGCATTTT. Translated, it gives CASMGRINQPQHF.

Here the CDR3 reads CASSLAFETGGYTF. The CDR3 DNA reads as TGCGCCAGCAGCTTGGCTTTCGAGACCGGTGGCTACACCTTC. This rearrangement joins TRBV5-1 to TRBJ1-2, with D unclear. The V gene lost 0 bases and the J gene lost 7 bases, with 13 bases spanning the gap. The CDR3 is 14 amino acids. Germline V gene data show CDR1 as SGHRS and CDR2 as YFSETQ.

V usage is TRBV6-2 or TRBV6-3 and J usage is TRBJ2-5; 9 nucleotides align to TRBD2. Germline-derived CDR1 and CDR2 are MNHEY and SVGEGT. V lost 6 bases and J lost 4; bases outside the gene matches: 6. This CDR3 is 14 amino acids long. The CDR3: CASSSGTSRETQYF. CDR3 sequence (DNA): TGTGCCAGCAGCTCCGGGACTAGCCGAGAGACCCAGTACTTC.

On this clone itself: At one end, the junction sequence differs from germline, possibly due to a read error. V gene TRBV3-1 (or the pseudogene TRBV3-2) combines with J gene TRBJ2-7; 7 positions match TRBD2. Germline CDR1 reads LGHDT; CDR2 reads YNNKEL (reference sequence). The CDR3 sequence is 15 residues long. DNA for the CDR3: TGTGCCAGCAGTCAAGGGCTAGCGGCCTCCTACGAGCAGTACTTC. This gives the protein CASSQGLAASYEQYF.

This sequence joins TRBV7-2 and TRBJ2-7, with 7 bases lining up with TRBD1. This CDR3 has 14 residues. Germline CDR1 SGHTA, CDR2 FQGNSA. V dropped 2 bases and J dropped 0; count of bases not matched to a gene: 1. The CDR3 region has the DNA TGTGCCAGCAGCTTATGGGACAGCTCCTACGAGCAGTACTTC. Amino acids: CASSLWDSSYEQYF.

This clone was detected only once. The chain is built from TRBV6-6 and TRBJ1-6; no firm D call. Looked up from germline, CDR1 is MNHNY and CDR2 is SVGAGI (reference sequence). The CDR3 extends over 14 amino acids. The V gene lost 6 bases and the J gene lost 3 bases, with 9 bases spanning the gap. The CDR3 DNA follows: TGTGCCAGCAGCCGAAATGACTATAATTCACCCCTCCACTTT. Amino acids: CASSRNDYNSPLHF.

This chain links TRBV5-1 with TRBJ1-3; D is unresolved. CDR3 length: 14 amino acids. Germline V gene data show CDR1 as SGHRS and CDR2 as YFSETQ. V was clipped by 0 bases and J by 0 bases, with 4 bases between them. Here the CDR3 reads CASSLDSSGNTIYF. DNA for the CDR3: TGCGCCAGCAGCTTGGACAGCTCTGGAAACACCATATATTTT.

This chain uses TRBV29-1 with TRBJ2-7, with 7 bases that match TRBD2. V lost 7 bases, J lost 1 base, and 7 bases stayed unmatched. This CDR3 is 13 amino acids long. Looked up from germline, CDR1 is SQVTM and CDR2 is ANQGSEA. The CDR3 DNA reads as TGCAGCGCCTTGGGGGGGGTATCCTACGAGCAGTACTTC. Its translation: CSALGGVSYEQYF.

CDR3 amino acids: CASSYEGTLNSPLHF. The CDR3 bases are TGTGCCAGCAGTTACGAGGGGACCTTAAATTCACCCCTCCACTTT. The chain employs TRBV6-5 and TRBJ1-6; possible D gene TRBD1, 5 bases. The CDR3 has 15 residues. Trimming stripped 2 bases from V and 7 bases from J, with 12 bases between. Germline lookup yields CDR1 MNHEY and CDR2 SVGAGI.

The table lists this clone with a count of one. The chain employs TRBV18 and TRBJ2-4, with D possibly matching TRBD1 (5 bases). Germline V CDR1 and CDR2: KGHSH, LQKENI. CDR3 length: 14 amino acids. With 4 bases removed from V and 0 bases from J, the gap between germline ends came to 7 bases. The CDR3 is CASSLGQAKNIQYF. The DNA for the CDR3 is TGTGCCAGCTCACTGGGGCAAGCCAAAAACATTCAGTACTTC.

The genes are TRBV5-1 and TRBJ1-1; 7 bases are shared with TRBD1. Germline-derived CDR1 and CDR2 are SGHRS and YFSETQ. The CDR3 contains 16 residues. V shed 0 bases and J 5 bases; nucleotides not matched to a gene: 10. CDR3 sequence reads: CASSLETGNRWTEAFF. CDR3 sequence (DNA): TGCGCCAGCAGCTTGGAGACAGGGAATCGGTGGACTGAAGCTTTCTTT.

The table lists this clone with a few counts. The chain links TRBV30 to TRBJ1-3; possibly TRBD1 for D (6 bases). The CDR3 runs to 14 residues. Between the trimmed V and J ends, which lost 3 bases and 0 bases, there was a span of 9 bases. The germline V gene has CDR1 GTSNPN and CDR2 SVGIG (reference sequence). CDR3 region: CAWRADSSGNTIYF. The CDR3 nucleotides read TGTGCCTGGAGGGCGGACAGCTCTGGAAACACCATATATTTT.

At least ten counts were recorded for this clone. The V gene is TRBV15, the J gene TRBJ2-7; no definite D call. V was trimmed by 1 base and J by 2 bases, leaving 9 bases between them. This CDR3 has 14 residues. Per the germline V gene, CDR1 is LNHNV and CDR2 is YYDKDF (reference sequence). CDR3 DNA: TGTGCCACCAGCAGAGCGCTAGGGCCCTACGAGCAGTACTTC. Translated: CATSRALGPYEQYF.

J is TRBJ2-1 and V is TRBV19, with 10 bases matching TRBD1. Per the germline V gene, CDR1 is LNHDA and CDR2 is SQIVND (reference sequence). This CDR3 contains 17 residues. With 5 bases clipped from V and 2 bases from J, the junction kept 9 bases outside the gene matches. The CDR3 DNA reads TGTGCCAGTAGTGTCAGATCCGGGACAGGGGCCTACAATGAGCAGTTCTTC. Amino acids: CASSVRSGTGAYNEQFF.

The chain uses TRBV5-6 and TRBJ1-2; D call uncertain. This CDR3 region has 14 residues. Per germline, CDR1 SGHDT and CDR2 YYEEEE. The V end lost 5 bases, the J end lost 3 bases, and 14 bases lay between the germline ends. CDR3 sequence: CASRTPVGDYGYTF. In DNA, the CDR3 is TGTGCCAGCAGGACGCCGGTCGGAGACTATGGCTACACCTTC.

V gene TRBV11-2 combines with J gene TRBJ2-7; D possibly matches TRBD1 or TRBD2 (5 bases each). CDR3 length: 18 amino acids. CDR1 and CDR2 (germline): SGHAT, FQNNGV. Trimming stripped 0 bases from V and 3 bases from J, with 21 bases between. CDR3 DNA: TGTGCCAGCAGCTTAGATCTTCCGGGACGCATGCCTGGCTACGAGCAGTACTTC. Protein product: CASSLDLPGRMPGYEQYF.

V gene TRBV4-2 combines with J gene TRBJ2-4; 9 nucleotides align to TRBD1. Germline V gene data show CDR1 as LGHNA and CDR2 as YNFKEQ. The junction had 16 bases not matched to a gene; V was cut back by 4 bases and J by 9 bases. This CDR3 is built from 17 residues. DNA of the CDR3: TGTGCCAGCAGCCGACCCGGACAGGGGCAGGCGGTGGGCATTCAGTACTTC. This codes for CASSRPGQGQAVGIQYF.

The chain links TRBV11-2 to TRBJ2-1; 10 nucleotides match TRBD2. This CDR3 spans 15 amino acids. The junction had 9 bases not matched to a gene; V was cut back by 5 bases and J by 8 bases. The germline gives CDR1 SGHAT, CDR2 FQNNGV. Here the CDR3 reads CASSQAGGPADEQFF. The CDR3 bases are TGTGCCAGCAGCCAAGCGGGAGGGCCTGCGGATGAGCAGTTCTTC.

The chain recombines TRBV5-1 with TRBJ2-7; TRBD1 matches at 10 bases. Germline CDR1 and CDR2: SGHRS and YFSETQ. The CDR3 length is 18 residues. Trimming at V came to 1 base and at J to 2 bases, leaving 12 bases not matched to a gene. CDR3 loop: CASSLIKDRGRLTYEQYF. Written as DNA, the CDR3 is TGCGCCAGCAGCTTGATTAAGGACAGGGGGAGACTTACCTACGAGCAGTACTTC.

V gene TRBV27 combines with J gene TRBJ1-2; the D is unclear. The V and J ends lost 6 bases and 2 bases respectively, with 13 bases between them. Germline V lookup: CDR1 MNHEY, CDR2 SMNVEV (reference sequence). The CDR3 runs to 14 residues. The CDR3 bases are TGTGCCAGCAGCCCGGGAGGCCTAAACTATGGCTACACCTTC. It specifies CASSPGGLNYGYTF.

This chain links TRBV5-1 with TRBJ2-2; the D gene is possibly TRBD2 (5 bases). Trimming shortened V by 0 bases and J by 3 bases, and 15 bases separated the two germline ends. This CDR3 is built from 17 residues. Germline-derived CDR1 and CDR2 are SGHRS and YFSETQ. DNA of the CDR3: TGCGCCAGCAGCTTGGAGACGGCGGGTCCTTACACCGGGGAGCTGTTTTTT. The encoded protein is CASSLETAGPYTGELFF.

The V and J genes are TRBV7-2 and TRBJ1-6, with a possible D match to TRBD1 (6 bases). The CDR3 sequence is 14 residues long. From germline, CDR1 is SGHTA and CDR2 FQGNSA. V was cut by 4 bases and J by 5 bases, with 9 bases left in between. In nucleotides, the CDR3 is TGTGCCAGCAGCTCACAGGGCGATAATTCACCCCTCCACTTT. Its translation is CASSSQGDNSPLHF. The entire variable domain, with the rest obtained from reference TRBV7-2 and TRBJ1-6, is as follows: GAGVSQSPSNKVTEKGKDVELRCDPISGHTALYWYRQSLGQGLEFLIYFQGNSAPDKSGLPSDRFSAERTGGSVSTLTIQRTQQEDSAVYLCASSSQGDNSPLHFGNGTRLTVT.

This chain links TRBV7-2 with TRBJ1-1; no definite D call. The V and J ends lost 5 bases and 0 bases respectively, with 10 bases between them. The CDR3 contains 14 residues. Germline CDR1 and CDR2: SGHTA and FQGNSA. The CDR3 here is CASSPGRLNTEAFF. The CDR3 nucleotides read TGTGCCAGCAGCCCGGGCAGGCTGAACACTGAAGCTTTCTTT.

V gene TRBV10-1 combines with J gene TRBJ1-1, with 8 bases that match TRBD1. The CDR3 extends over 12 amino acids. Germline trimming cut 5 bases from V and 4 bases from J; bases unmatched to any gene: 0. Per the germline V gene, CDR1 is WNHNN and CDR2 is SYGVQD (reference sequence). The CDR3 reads CASSTGGTEAFF. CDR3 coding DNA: TGCGCCAGCAGTACAGGGGGCACTGAAGCTTTCTTT.

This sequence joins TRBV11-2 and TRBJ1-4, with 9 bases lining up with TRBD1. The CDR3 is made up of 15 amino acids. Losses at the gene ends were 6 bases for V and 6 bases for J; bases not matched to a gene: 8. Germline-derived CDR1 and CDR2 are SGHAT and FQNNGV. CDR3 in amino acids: CASRNRRTGDEKLFF. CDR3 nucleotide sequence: TGTGCCAGCAGGAATCGTAGGACAGGGGATGAAAAACTGTTTTTT.